This T cell receptor beta chain was profiled in a study of blood T cell repertoires in COVID-19 (TCRdb year 2020). About the investigation overall: Recovered participants in ImmuneRACE Cohort 3 were defined as having two consecutive negative NP/OP PCR tests, clearance from a healthcare professional, or resolution of symptoms. Samples from collaborators originated in the United States, Italy and Spain and spanned both the acute and convalescent phases of COVID-19. The material from the prospective study consisted of cDNA or gDNA derived from T cells, B-cell-depleted T cells, or PBMCs. The dataset comprised deeply sampled blood TCRbeta repertoires from subjects exposed to, actively infected with, or recovered from COVID-19. A freely available public database, intended as a resource for researchers studying the immune response to SARS-CoV-2, is where the repertoires were released. Samples were obtained from the ongoing ImmuneRACE study (first 160 participants) and from 1,000 to 1,500 subjects provided by 6 global collaborators. The sample metadata nearly always contained a de-identified subject ID, COVID-19 status, age in years and sex. HLA class I and class II types, where available, came from metadata supplied by the sample provider rather than from assay-based typing. Summary of the overall study and its limitations: The amount of clinical and demographic metadata varied by source and participant and was provided uncurated.

Enrolling through a virtual design, the prospective study's participants ranged in age from roughly 18 to 89 years and lived across roughly 23 United States geographic areas. To assign participants to cohorts, the prospective study relied on clinical history that participants themselves reported in a screening survey and a study questionnaire. In the prospective study, mobile phlebotomists collected whole blood, serum and a nasopharyngeal or oropharyngeal swab from each participant. Additional blood draws and questionnaires over an approximately 2-month period could optionally be provided by prospective study participants. Blood samples from the prospective study were shipped frozen or at room temperature prior to DNA extraction. Measured from the cysteine to the phenylalanine, the CDR3 is 16 residues long. Of all the DNA, just the CDR3 is kept, 48 bases in frame from base 1. Reading the germline V gene gives CDR1 LGHNA and CDR2 YNFKEQ. The V end gives up 0 bases and the J end 2 bases, leaving 4 bases in the junction not matched to a gene.

The immunoSEQ Assay, a bias-controlled multiplex PCR, was used to amplify TCRbeta CDR3 regions from genomic DNA. The authors' pipeline ran thus. Within the assay, amplification of reference gene primers was used to estimate how many nucleated cells each sample contained. Sequence reads were collapsed and filtered to measure the absolute abundance of every unique TCRbeta CDR3 rearrangement. For each sample, productive Simpson clonality was calculated as the square root of Simpson's diversity index across productive rearrangements. TCRdb carries this immuneACCESS record with in-frame sequences only. Its versions omit some clonotypes, under half of them owing to an unresolved V gene in the studies checked, with the rest unexplained. Clone size and V and J calls were adopted from that table, with D and trimming inferred from the DNA. Present in this sample are 150,000 to 200,000 clones, 86% of which were seen just once. The ten largest clones capture around 23% of the sample.

Of note for this clone: No cognate antigen has been identified for it. Nothing much larger sits one base from this clone, and base qualities are not available.

The sample taken for sequencing was PBMCs or T cells enriched from blood (not recorded which). Rearrangement joined TRBV4-2 to TRBJ2-3; 8 bases in the junction line up with TRBD2. The origin of this receptor is a middle-aged woman in a cohort exposed to, infected with or recovered from COVID-19 (not recorded which). The CDR3 region has the sequence CASSQELAGNTDTQYF. The nucleotide sequence reads as follows: TGTGCCAGCAGCCAAGAGTTAGCGGGGAACACAGATACGCAGTATTTT.